In this sample, the clone carrying this T cell receptor beta chain turned up many times. Its antigen is still unknown. Transcripts of RNA were the source for amplifying TCR beta CDR3 regions. The first round was an RT-PCR with HTBI primers, and the second round was a multiplex PCR. Each CDR3 protein is one row after TCRdb ran MiXCR on the multiplex PCR reads. The sample yields some 360,000 distinct CDR3 sequences, about a sixth seen once. The V gene's germline CDR1 is MGHRA and CDR2 YSYEKL. Unmatched junction bases numbered 6, after V lost 3 bases and J lost 4 bases. This CDR3 spans 15 amino acids. If no ophthalmopathy appeared within 18 months of follow-up, hyperthyroidism was termed stable. The entry originates in a study of Graves' ophthalmopathy and Graves' hyperthyroidism. About the research overall: Upon initial diagnosis and before any treatment, peripheral blood was collected.

General study results and limits: A model of 13 signatures distinguished ophthalmopathy from stable hyperthyroidism at approximately 90% sensitivity and 81.08% specificity.

The origin of this receptor is an adult woman with stable Graves' hyperthyroidism. The chain links TRBV4-1 to TRBJ1-2, with TRBD1 matching over 9 bases. The sample consisted of peripheral blood. CDR3 nucleotide sequence: TGCGCCAGCAGCCAGAACAGGGGGCTTGGCTATGGCTACACCTTC. This sequence encodes CASSQNRGLGYGYTF.